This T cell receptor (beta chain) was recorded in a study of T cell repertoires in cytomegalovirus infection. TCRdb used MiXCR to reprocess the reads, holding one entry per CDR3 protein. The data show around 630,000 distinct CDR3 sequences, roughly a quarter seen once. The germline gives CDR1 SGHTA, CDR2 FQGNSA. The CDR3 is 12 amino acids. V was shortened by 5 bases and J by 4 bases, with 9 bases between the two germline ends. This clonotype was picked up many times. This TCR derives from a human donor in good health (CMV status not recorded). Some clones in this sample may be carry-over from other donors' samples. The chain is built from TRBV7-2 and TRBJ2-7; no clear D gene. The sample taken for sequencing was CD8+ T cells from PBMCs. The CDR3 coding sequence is TGTGCCAGCAGCCCCCCAAGTTACGAGCAGTACTTC. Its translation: CASSPPSYEQYF.